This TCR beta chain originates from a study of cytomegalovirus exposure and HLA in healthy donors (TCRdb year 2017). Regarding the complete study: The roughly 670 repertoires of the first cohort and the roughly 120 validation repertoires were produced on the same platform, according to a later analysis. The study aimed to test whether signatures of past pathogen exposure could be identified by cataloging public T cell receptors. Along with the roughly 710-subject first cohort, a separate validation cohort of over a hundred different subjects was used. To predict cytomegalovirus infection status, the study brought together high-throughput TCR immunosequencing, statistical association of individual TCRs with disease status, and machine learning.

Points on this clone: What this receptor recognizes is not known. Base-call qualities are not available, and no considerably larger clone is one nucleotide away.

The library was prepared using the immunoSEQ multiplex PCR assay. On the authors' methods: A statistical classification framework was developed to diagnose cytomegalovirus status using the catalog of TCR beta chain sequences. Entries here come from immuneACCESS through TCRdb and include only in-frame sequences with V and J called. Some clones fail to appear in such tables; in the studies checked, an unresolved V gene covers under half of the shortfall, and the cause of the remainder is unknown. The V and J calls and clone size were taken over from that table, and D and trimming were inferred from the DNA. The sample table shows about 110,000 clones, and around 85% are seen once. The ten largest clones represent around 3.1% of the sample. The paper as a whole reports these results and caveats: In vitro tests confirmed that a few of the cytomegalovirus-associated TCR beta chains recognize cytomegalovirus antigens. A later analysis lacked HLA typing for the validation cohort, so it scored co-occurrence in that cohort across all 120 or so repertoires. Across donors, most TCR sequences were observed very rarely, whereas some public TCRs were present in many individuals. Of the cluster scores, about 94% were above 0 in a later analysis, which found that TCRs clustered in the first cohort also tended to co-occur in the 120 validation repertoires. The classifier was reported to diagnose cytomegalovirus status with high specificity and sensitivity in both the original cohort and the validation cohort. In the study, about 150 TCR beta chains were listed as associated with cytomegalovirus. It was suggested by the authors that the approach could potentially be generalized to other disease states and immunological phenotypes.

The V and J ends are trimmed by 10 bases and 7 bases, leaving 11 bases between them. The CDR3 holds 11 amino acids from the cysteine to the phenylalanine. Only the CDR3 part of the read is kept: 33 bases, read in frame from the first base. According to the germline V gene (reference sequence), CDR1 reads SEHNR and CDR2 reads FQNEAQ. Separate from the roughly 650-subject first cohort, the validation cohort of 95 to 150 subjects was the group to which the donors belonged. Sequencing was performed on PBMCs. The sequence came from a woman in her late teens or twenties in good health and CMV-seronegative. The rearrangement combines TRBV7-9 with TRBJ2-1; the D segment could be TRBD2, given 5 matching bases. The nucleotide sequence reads TGTGCCACTAGAAGGGAGAATGAGCAGTTCTTC. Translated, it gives CATRRENEQFF.